Below, 32 T cell receptor beta chains from the same sample are listed, as sequenced in a study of immune cell composition in non-small cell lung cancer. Clones were read by immunoSEQ multiplex PCR, and TCRdb kept only the in-frame ones, dropping some. The sample shows some 14,000 clones, 81% of them seen only once. The material sequenced was lung tumor tissue. The receptors stem from a human donor with non-small cell lung cancer.

V is TRBV6-6 and J is TRBJ2-7; D is tentatively TRBD1 or TRBD2 (5 bases each). Germline lookup yields CDR1 MNHNY and CDR2 SVGAGI (reference sequence). V was clipped by 4 bases and J by 7 bases, with 17 bases between them. The CDR3 is 14 amino acids. CDR3 in amino acids: CASSSNPFEGEQYF. The DNA for the CDR3 is TGTGCCAGCAGTTCCAACCCCTTCGAGGGGGAGCAGTACTTC.

This clone was found a few times. The J gene is TRBJ2-3, the V gene TRBV7-9, with TRBD1 identical over 7 bases. Germline assignment: CDR1 SEHNR and CDR2 FQNEAQ (reference sequence). The length of the CDR3 is 15 residues. With 6 bases clipped from V and 4 bases from J, the junction kept 10 bases outside the gene matches. The CDR3 reads CASRTGLSGPDTQYF. The DNA of the CDR3 is TGTGCCAGCAGGACAGGGCTGTCCGGGCCAGATACGCAGTATTTT.

CDR3 residues: CASSVVQLARPNEQFF. DNA of the CDR3: TGTGCCAGCAGCGTAGTCCAACTAGCGAGGCCCAATGAGCAGTTCTTC. The J gene is TRBJ2-1, the V gene TRBV9; 7 nucleotides line up with TRBD2. CDR1 is SGDLS and CDR2 is YYNGEE in the germline V gene. This CDR3 region has 16 residues. The V segment lost 0 bases and the J segment 6 bases; nucleotides outside the gene matches: 9. The complete variable domain, with remaining parts taken from reference TRBV9 and TRBJ2-1, reads DSGVTQTPKHLITATGQRVTLRCSPRSGDLSVYWYQQSLDQGLQFLIQYYNGEERAKGNILERFSAQQFPDLHSELNLSSLELGDSALYFCASSVVQLARPNEQFFGPGTRLTVL.

This clone has a handful of counts. The chain links TRBV18 to TRBJ2-1; tentatively, D is TRBD2 (5 bases). In germline, CDR1 is KGHSH, CDR2 LQKENI. This CDR3 is 12 amino acids long. CDR3 bases: TGTGGAGGAGCGGATTCCTACAATGAGCAGTTCTTC. It encodes CGGADSYNEQFF.

V gene TRBV11-2 combines with J gene TRBJ2-5; TRBD2 agrees at 13 bases. CDR1 and CDR2 from the germline V gene are SGHAT and FQNNGV. The CDR3 has 16 amino acids. Unmatched junction bases numbered 9, after V lost 6 bases and J lost 5 bases. The CDR3 DNA reads as TGTGCCAGCAGACTAGCGGGAGGGCGGGGGATGGAGACCCAGTACTTC. Protein: CASRLAGGRGMETQYF.

The rearrangement uses TRBV7-3 and TRBJ2-3, with 10 bases that match TRBD2. With V trimmed by 4 bases and J by 0 bases, 16 bases remained unmatched. The CDR3 totals 20 residues. Germline CDR1 reads SGHTA; CDR2 reads FQGTGA. The CDR3 spells CASSSRGGGLAGVSTDTQYF. The CDR3 DNA sequence: TGTGCCAGCAGCTCACGTGGAGGGGGGCTAGCGGGAGTTAGCACAGATACGCAGTATTTT.

V usage is TRBV4-2 and J usage is TRBJ1-2, with 12 bases that match TRBD1. The germline V gene has CDR1 LGHNA and CDR2 YNFKEQ. The CDR3 is 16 amino acids. Losses at the gene ends were 5 bases for V and 7 bases for J; bases not matched to a gene: 11. CDR3 sequence reads: CASSFSMGQGAGGYTF. Written as DNA, the CDR3 is TGTGCCAGCAGCTTTAGTATGGGACAGGGGGCTGGTGGCTACACCTTC.

The chain has TRBV9 and TRBJ2-4; D unresolved. The CDR3 is 13 residues long. V gave up 3 bases and J gave up 3 bases, with 7 bases separating them. From germline, CDR1 is SGDLS and CDR2 YYNGEE. The CDR3 region has the DNA TGTGCCAGCAGCGCTCAGGACAAAAACATTCAGTACTTC. Encoded protein: CASSAQDKNIQYF.

The chain is built from TRBV5-1 and TRBJ2-5; the D gene is possibly TRBD1 (5 bases). The germline gives CDR1 SGHRS, CDR2 YFSETQ. CDR3 length: 14 amino acids. Trimming removed 3 bases at V and 1 base at J, with 10 bases between. The CDR3, as DNA: TGCGCCAGCAGCTCCGGACAAATCCAAGAGACCCAGTACTTC. It yields the protein CASSSGQIQETQYF.

The rearrangement links TRBV29-1 to TRBJ2-1; 13 bases match TRBD2. This CDR3 comprises 12 residues. Germline trimming cut 7 bases from V and 7 bases from J; bases unmatched to any gene: 1. Germline V lookup: CDR1 SQVTM, CDR2 ANQGSEA. This chain's CDR3 is CSGGLAGNEQFF. CDR3 bases: TGCAGCGGGGGACTAGCGGGGAATGAGCAGTTCTTC.

A single count supports this clone. This chain links TRBV12-5 with TRBJ1-4; D is perhaps TRBD1 (6 bases). The CDR3 runs 15 residues. Between the trimmed V and J ends, which lost 4 bases and 3 bases, there was a span of 12 bases. The V gene's germline CDR1 is LGHNT and CDR2 FRNRAP. CDR3 sequence: CASGSQGSPNEKLFF. In nucleotides, the CDR3 is TGTGCTAGTGGTTCTCAGGGGTCTCCTAATGAAAAACTGTTTTTT.

The chain links TRBV19 to TRBJ1-5, with TRBD1 identical over 10 bases. The germline V gene has CDR1 LNHDA and CDR2 SQIVND (reference sequence). The V gene end was trimmed by 5 bases and the J gene end by 4 bases; junction bases not matched to a gene: 11. The CDR3 spans 17 residues. The CDR3 DNA sequence: TGTGCCAGTAGTTTCTACCGGGACAGGGGAGGGAATCAGCCCCAGCATTTT. The encoded protein is CASSFYRDRGGNQPQHF.

In DNA form, the CDR3 reads TGTGCCAGCAGTTTAGTAGACAGGGGAGGCTACACCTTC. Its translation is CASSLVDRGGYTF. V gene TRBV28 combines with J gene TRBJ1-2; 8 bases fit TRBD1. The CDR3 consists of 13 residues. CDR1 and CDR2 (germline): MDHEN, SYDVKM. Trimming at V came to 2 bases and at J to 8 bases, leaving 4 bases not matched to a gene.

J is TRBJ1-2 and V is TRBV7-9; 8 nucleotides align to TRBD1. V lost 5 bases to trimming and J lost 0 bases; unmatched junction nucleotides: 8. Germline CDR1 and CDR2: SEHNR and FQNEAQ (reference sequence). This CDR3 has 16 residues. DNA for the CDR3: TGTGCCAGCAGCCAGGACAGGGTGGGCCCTAACTATGGCTACACCTTC. Protein: CASSQDRVGPNYGYTF.

This chain uses TRBV7-9 with TRBJ2-3; 9 bases line up with TRBD2. Germline loops: CDR1 SEHNR, CDR2 FQNEAQ (reference sequence). The CDR3 is made up of 17 amino acids. V shed 5 bases, J shed 2 bases, and the junction held 11 bases outside the gene matches. The CDR3 region has the DNA TGTGCCAGCAGCGCCGGGACTAGCCTGGGGCACACAGATACGCAGTATTTT. As protein: CASSAGTSLGHTDTQYF.

CDR3 sequence: CASSPGGDAYEQYF. The CDR3 nucleotides are TGTGCCAGCTCACCAGGGGGCGATGCCTACGAGCAGTACTTC. This chain uses TRBV18 with TRBJ2-7; tentative D call: TRBD1 (6 bases). CDR3 length equals 14 residues. With 2 bases removed from V and 2 bases from J, the gap between germline ends came to 10 bases. The V gene's germline CDR1 is KGHSH and CDR2 LQKENI.

This sequence joins TRBV6-1 and TRBJ1-5; D call uncertain. There are 15 residues in the CDR3. Trimming pared 1 base from V and 5 bases from J, leaving 12 bases between. CDR1 and CDR2 (germline): MNHNS, SASEGT. CDR3 sequence (DNA): TGTGCCAGCAGTGAAGAGGGAAGAAGGGATCAGCCCCAGCATTTT. This gives the protein CASSEEGRRDQPQHF.

The chain recombines TRBV5-1 with TRBJ2-1; the D is unclear. The germline V gene encodes CDR1 SGHRS and CDR2 YFSETQ. The CDR3 consists of 13 residues. V lost 0 bases to trimming and J lost 7 bases, with 8 bases between them. Written as DNA, the CDR3 is TGCGCCAGCAGCTTGGCGGTCGGGAATGAGCAGTTCTTC. This sequence encodes CASSLAVGNEQFF.

The chain uses TRBV6-5 and TRBJ2-1, with D perhaps TRBD2 (5 bases). V lost 0 bases to trimming and J lost 7 bases, with 13 bases between them. The CDR3 runs to 15 residues. CDR1 and CDR2 from the germline V gene are MNHEY and SVGAGI. The CDR3 region is CASSYSSHTSNEQFF. CDR3 nucleotides: TGTGCCAGCAGTTACTCTTCCCACACTAGTAATGAGCAGTTCTTC.

DNA for the CDR3: TGTGCCAGCAGCCCCCGACCCGGGACTAGTACGGGGCAGTACTTC. Protein sequence: CASSPRPGTSTGQYF. The chain combines TRBV7-9 with TRBJ2-7, with 8 bases fitting TRBD2. The CDR3 consists of 15 residues. Trimming took 5 bases from V and 9 from J; bases not matched to a gene: 15. Germline-derived CDR1 and CDR2 are SEHNR and FQNEAQ (reference sequence).

For this clone: This specimen includes other DNA sequences encoding the same CDR3. This chain joins TRBV6-5 and TRBJ2-2; D is possibly TRBD2 (5 bases). The V and J ends lost 0 bases and 7 bases respectively, with 9 bases between them. The CDR3 is 14 amino acids. The V gene's germline CDR1 is MNHEY and CDR2 SVGAGI. The CDR3 loop is CASSYSRAGGELFF. CDR3 DNA sequence: TGTGCCAGCAGTTACTCGAGGGCGGGCGGGGAGCTGTTTTTT.

The chain carries TRBV6-1 and TRBJ2-6; 7 nucleotides line up with TRBD1. V shed 5 bases, J shed 0 bases, and the junction held 1 base outside the gene matches. Germline lookup yields CDR1 MNHNS and CDR2 SASEGT. This CDR3 is 15 amino acids long. The CDR3 sequence is CASSTGASGANVLTF. In DNA, the CDR3 is TGTGCCAGCAGTACAGGGGCCTCTGGGGCCAACGTCCTGACTTTC.

This sequence joins TRBV7-2 and TRBJ2-1; 10 bases fit TRBD1. The germline V gene has CDR1 SGHTA and CDR2 FQGNSA. J gave up 5 bases and V 3 bases, and 4 bases lay outside the gene matches. This CDR3 is built from 15 residues. This chain's CDR3 is CASSLPTGGHNEQFF. The DNA for the CDR3 is TGTGCCAGCAGCTTGCCGACAGGGGGCCACAATGAGCAGTTCTTC.

This chain connects TRBV7-8 to TRBJ1-2; 7 positions match TRBD1. The CDR3 totals 14 residues. Looked up from germline, CDR1 is SGHVS and CDR2 is FQNEAQ. With V trimmed by 5 bases and J by 6 bases, 9 bases remained unmatched. The CDR3 loop is CASSPGRQGDGYTF. CDR3 bases: TGTGCCAGCAGCCCCGGCCGGCAGGGGGATGGCTACACCTTC.

V is TRBV10-2 and J is TRBJ2-5; 7 bases are a match to TRBD2. The CDR3 runs 16 residues. Per the germline V gene, CDR1 is WSHSY and CDR2 is SAAADI. Trimming at V came to 6 bases and at J to 0 bases, leaving 10 bases not matched to a gene. CDR3 region: CASSDGLVAYQETQYF. DNA of the CDR3: TGCGCCAGCAGCGATGGACTAGTCGCGTACCAAGAGACCCAGTACTTC.

V gene TRBV29-1 combines with J gene TRBJ1-2; no clear D gene. V lost 8 bases to trimming and J lost 8 bases, with 15 bases between them. This CDR3 region has 11 residues. In germline, CDR1 is SQVTM, CDR2 ANQGSEA. The CDR3 sequence: CSLGRSEGYTF. In DNA, the CDR3 is TGCAGCCTTGGGAGGAGTGAAGGCTACACCTTC.

The chain joins TRBV21-1 to TRBJ2-7; the table's D call of TRBD2 was not tested on the DNA. TRBV21-1 is listed as a pseudogene. This CDR3 is built from 15 residues. In DNA, the CDR3 is TGTGCCAGCAGCAAAGCAGTACTAACCCCCTACGAGCAGTACTTC. It specifies CASSKAVLTPYEQYF.

The sample holds a few counts of this clone. This chain uses TRBV6-1 with TRBJ2-7, with D perhaps matching TRBD1 or TRBD2 (5 bases each). The ends were cut back, 10 bases at V and 5 bases at J, with 18 bases in the middle. The CDR3 runs 13 residues. Germline CDR1 MNHNS, CDR2 SASEGT. The CDR3 bases are TGTGCCACCGGGGTTCTCGGGGCCCACGAGCAGTACTTC. It codes for CATGVLGAHEQYF.

The chain joins TRBV9 to TRBJ1-2, with TRBD1 identical over 8 bases. V was clipped by 0 bases and J by 0 bases; unmatched bases: 4. The CDR3 is 16 residues long. Germline-derived CDR1 and CDR2 are SGDLS and YYNGEE. CDR3 DNA sequence: TGTGCCAGCAGCGTAGCACAGGGGGAGTCTAACTATGGCTACACCTTC. Amino acids: CASSVAQGESNYGYTF.

The chain uses TRBV27 and TRBJ2-7; no clear D gene. The CDR3 consists of 9 residues. Germline CDR1 is MNHEY and CDR2 is SMNVEV (reference sequence). Trimming stripped 8 bases from V and 4 bases from J, with 3 bases between. The DNA for the CDR3 is TGTGCCAGCTTATACGAGCAGTACTTC. Translating it yields CASLYEQYF.

The J gene is TRBJ2-3, the V gene TRBV9; D may match TRBD1 or TRBD2 (5 bases each). Trimming took off 2 bases at V and 2 bases at J, with 15 bases between the two ends. CDR1 is SGDLS, CDR2 YYNGEE, per germline. The CDR3 spans 16 residues. CDR3 DNA sequence: TGTGCCAGCAGCGTTGGGACCGCTATAATCACAGATACGCAGTATTTT. It codes for CASSVGTAIITDTQYF.

The chain carries TRBV29-1 and TRBJ2-1; no clear D gene. This CDR3 comprises 12 residues. Germline loops: CDR1 SQVTM, CDR2 ANQGSEA. The V end was cut by 4 bases, the J end by 6 bases, with 10 bases between. The DNA of the CDR3 is TGCAGCGTTGCCGCCTTGGTCAATGAGCAGTTCTTC. Protein sequence: CSVAALVNEQFF.